This entry lists 23 T cell receptor beta chains sequenced from one sample in a study of monozygotic twins with inflammatory bowel disease. Reanalyzing the 5' RACE reads, TCRdb keeps one entry per CDR3 protein, without DNA. The sample totals some 100,000 distinct CDR3 sequences. Sequencing input: blood. Receptor source: a human donor with ulcerative colitis or Crohn's disease, or a healthy co-twin of an affected twin (not recorded which).

This chain uses TRBV29-1 with TRBJ1-4; TCRdb's assignment of TRBD1 cannot be checked, as there is no DNA. The CDR3 has 13 residues. Germline CDR1 reads SQVTM; CDR2 reads ANQGSEA. CDR3 protein: CSVQGPLQEKLFF.

The CDR3 region is CASSPDSPGTGELFF. V is TRBV5-6 and J is TRBJ2-2; the D call from TCRdb, TRBD1, cannot be confirmed without DNA. The CDR3 loop spans 15 amino acids. Germline values: CDR1 SGHDT, CDR2 YYEEEE.

The chain has TRBV11-2 and TRBJ2-2; TCRdb calls TRBD2, which cannot be checked without DNA. The CDR3 is 18 amino acids. Germline CDR1 and CDR2: SGHAT and FQNNGV. CDR3 amino acids: CASSRKAGGLANTGELFF.

V gene TRBV6-5 combines with J gene TRBJ2-1; with no DNA, the TCRdb D assignment of TRBD2 cannot be verified. From germline, CDR1 is MNHEY and CDR2 SVGAGI. This CDR3 has 17 residues. The CDR3 is CASSSHKLAGGLDEQFF.

The chain recombines TRBV20-1 with TRBJ1-5. CDR1 is DFQATT, CDR2 SNEGSKA, per germline (reference sequence). The CDR3 contains 12 residues. CDR3 amino acids: CSAGEGNQPQHF.

The chain has TRBV5-4 and TRBJ2-3. CDR1 and CDR2 (germline): SGHNT, YYREEE (reference sequence). CDR3 length: 14 amino acids. The CDR3 sequence: CASSWGQLGDTQYF.

The gene calls are TRBV7-2 and TRBJ1-3; the D call from TCRdb, TRBD1, cannot be confirmed without DNA. Germline-derived CDR1 and CDR2 are SGHTA and FQGNSA. The CDR3 contains 15 residues. The CDR3 reads CASSLGGPAGNTIYF.

The J gene is TRBJ2-3, the V gene TRBV20-1; the D gene TCRdb calls, TRBD1, cannot be checked with no DNA. Per germline, CDR1 DFQATT and CDR2 SNEGSKA (reference sequence). This CDR3 contains 15 residues. CDR3: CSAPPSGGAPDTQYF.

The rearrangement uses TRBV5-1 and TRBJ1-1; TCRdb outputs TRBD1, but without DNA this stays unchecked. Germline V gene sequence: CDR1 SGHRS, CDR2 YFSETQ. CDR3 length: 16 residues. This CDR3 reads CASSSRDRDENTEAFF.

The chain combines TRBV2 with TRBJ1-2. Germline V CDR1 and CDR2: SNHLY, FYNNEI. The CDR3 sequence is 15 residues long. The CDR3 here is CASSDVFSTPRGYTF.

The V gene is TRBV7-3, the J gene TRBJ1-2. The CDR3 is 15 residues long. Germline CDR1 and CDR2: SGHTA and FQGTGA. The CDR3 loop reads CASSLREGPNYGYTF.

The chain links TRBV6-2 or TRBV6-3 to TRBJ2-7; TCRdb's D gene call, TRBD1, goes unchecked for lack of DNA. The CDR3 is 14 residues long. Germline V gene data show CDR1 as MNHEY and CDR2 as SVGEGT. Here the CDR3 reads CASINRDGNYEQYF.

The chain recombines TRBV19 with TRBJ2-3. Germline assignment: CDR1 LNHDA and CDR2 SQIVND (reference sequence). This CDR3 spans 15 amino acids. This chain's CDR3 is CASSSNSASTDTQYF.

The chain is built from TRBV29-1 and TRBJ2-2; with no DNA, the TCRdb D assignment of TRBD1 cannot be verified. The germline V gene has CDR1 SQVTM and CDR2 ANQGSEA. This CDR3 is built from 13 residues. This chain's CDR3 is CSAPRQVTGELFF.

The chain links TRBV5-1 to TRBJ2-1; TCRdb outputs TRBD2, but without DNA this stays unchecked. This CDR3 spans 18 amino acids. Germline V gene sequence: CDR1 SGHRS, CDR2 YFSETQ. The CDR3 here is CASWDSVIAGDTYNEQFF.

The chain recombines TRBV28 with TRBJ2-1; TCRdb indicates TRBD1, and absent DNA this call remains unverified. The germline gives CDR1 MDHEN, CDR2 SYDVKM. The CDR3 consists of 12 residues. CDR3 in amino acids: CASSLIDREQFF.

The V gene is TRBV2, the J gene TRBJ1-3. This CDR3 is 17 amino acids long. The germline gives CDR1 SNHLY, CDR2 FYNNEI. This CDR3 is CASSEAAPGRSGNTIYF.

By frequency, this clonotype is medium-sized. The chain links TRBV5-1 to TRBJ2-1; TCRdb lists TRBD2, though no DNA is available to test this call. CDR1 SGHRS and CDR2 YFSETQ come from the germline V gene. This CDR3 has 16 amino acids. The CDR3 sequence: CASSKGTESSYNEQFF.

V is TRBV5-4 and J is TRBJ2-7; TCRdb proposes TRBD1, but this gene call is untestable without DNA. The CDR3 runs 13 residues. CDR1 is SGHNT and CDR2 is YYREEE in the germline V gene (reference sequence). CDR3 sequence: CASSGRGSYEQYF.

V and J are TRBV19 and TRBJ2-7; the TCRdb call, TRBD1, lacks DNA for checking. This CDR3 has 14 amino acids. Germline assignment: CDR1 LNHDA and CDR2 SQIVND (reference sequence). CDR3 sequence: CASRGRFPSYEQYF.

The CDR3 sequence is CSARRVVADTYEQYF. The chain has TRBV20-1 and TRBJ2-7; the D call from TCRdb, TRBD2, cannot be confirmed without DNA. Germline assignment: CDR1 DFQATT and CDR2 SNEGSKA (reference sequence). This CDR3 contains 15 residues.

The chain combines TRBV18 with TRBJ2-7. The CDR3 is 14 amino acids. Germline values: CDR1 KGHSH, CDR2 LQKENI. The CDR3 is CASLTVERSYEQYF. The full variable domain, rest sourced from reference TRBV18 and TRBJ2-7, is NAGVMQNPRHLVRRRGQEARLRCSPMKGHSHVYWYRQLPEEGLKFMVYLQKENIIDESGMPKERFSAEFPKEGPSILRIQQVVRGDSAAYFCASLTVERSYEQYFGPGTRLTVT.

The CDR3 loop is CASSLFDYRGELFF. The J gene is TRBJ2-2, the V gene TRBV7-9. This CDR3 is built from 14 residues. CDR1 and CDR2 (germline): SEHNR, FQNEAQ (reference sequence).